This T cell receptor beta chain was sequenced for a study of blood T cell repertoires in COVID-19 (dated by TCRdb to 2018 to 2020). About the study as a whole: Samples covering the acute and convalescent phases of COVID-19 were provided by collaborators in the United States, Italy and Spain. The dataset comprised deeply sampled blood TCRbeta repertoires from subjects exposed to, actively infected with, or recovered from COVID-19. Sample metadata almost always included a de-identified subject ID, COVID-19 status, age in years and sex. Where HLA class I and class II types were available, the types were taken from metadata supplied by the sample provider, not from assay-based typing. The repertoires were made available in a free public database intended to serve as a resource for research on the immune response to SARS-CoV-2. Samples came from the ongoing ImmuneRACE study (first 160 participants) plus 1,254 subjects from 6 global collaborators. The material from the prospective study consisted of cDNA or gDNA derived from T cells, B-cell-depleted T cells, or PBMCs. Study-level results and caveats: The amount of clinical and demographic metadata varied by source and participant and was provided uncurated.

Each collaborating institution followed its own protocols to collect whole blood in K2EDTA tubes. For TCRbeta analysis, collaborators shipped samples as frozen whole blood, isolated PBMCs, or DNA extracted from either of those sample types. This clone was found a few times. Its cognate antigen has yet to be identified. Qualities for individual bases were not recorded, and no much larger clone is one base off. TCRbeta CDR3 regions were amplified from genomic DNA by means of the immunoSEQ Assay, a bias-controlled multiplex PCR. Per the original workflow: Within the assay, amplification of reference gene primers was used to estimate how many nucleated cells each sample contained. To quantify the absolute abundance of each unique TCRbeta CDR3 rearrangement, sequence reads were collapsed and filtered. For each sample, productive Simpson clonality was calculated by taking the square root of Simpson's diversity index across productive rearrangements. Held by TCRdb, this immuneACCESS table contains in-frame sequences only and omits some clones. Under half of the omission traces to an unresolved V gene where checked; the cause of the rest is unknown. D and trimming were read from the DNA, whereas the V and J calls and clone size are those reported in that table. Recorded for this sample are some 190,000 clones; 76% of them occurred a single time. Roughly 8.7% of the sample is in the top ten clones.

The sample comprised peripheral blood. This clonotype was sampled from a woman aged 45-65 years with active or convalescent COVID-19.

The DNA is as follows: TGTGCCAGTAGCCGTAGACTAGCGGGCACAGATACGCAGTATTTT. Its protein is CASSRRLAGTDTQYF. This sequence uses TRBV19 and TRBJ2-3; the central 9 bases match TRBD2. The germline V gene (reference sequence) yields LNHDA for CDR1 and SQIVND for CDR2. Measured from the cysteine to the phenylalanine, the CDR3 is 15 residues long. Only the CDR3 region is kept as DNA, spanning 45 bases read in frame from base 1. From V the trimming removes 6 bases and from J it removes 1 base, while the gene matches leave 5 bases of the junction unaccounted for. The CDR3 plus the reference TRBV19 and TRBJ2-3 genes for the other parts give the full variable domain: DGGITQSPKYLFRKEGQNVTLSCEQNLNHDAMYWYRQDPGQGLRLIYYSQIVNDFQKGDIAEGYSVSREKKESFPLTVTSAQKNPTAFYLCASSRRLAGTDTQYFGPGTRLTVL.